This T cell receptor (beta chain) stems from a study of blood T cell repertoires in COVID-19 (dated by TCRdb to the early 2020s). Regarding the study in general: The collaborator samples originated in the United States, Italy and Spain and spanned the acute and convalescent phases of COVID-19. The dataset comprised deeply sampled blood TCRbeta repertoires from subjects exposed to, actively infected with, or recovered from COVID-19. The repertoires were released in a freely available public database intended as a resource for research on the immune response to SARS-CoV-2. Sample metadata almost always included a de-identified subject ID, COVID-19 status, age in years and sex. The material from the prospective study consisted of cDNA or gDNA derived from T cells, B-cell-depleted T cells, or PBMCs. HLA class I and class II types, where available, came from metadata supplied by the sample provider rather than from assay-based typing. The samples were drawn from two sources: the first 160 participants of the ongoing ImmuneRACE study, and about 1,300 subjects contributed by 6 global collaborators.

TCRbeta CDR3 regions were amplified from genomic DNA using the immunoSEQ Assay, a bias-controlled multiplex PCR. In the authors' own workflow: The number of nucleated cells in each sample was estimated by amplification of reference gene primers within the assay. To quantify the absolute abundance of each unique TCRbeta CDR3 rearrangement, sequence reads were collapsed and filtered. For each sample, productive Simpson clonality was calculated as the square root of Simpson's diversity index over productive rearrangements. TCRdb retrieved this table from immuneACCESS and kept in-frame rearrangements only. Not all clones are present; in checked studies, unresolved V genes account for under half, and no reason is known for the remainder. That table is the source of V, J and clone size, and D and trimming were worked out from the DNA. The sample table records roughly 220,000 clones; 75% to 85% of these occur just once. The biggest ten clones account for 7.5% to 8% of the sample.

One collaborating source in Seattle enrolled patients during active infection and followed them longitudinally through the course of disease. The collaborating institutions used their own protocols to collect whole blood in K2EDTA tubes. For TCRbeta analysis, collaborators shipped samples in one of three forms: frozen whole blood, isolated PBMCs, or DNA extracted from either of those sample types. Concerning this clone: What this receptor recognizes is not known. Base qualities were left out, and no much larger clone turns up one base away.

What the study reported, not specific to this receptor: The amount of clinical and demographic metadata varied by source and participant and was provided uncurated.

This receptor was identified in a woman older than 75 with COVID-19, enrolled during active disease. The sequenced sample consisted of peripheral blood.

The CDR3: CATSEKTAGPQHF. The nucleotides read TGTGCCACCAGTGAGAAGACTGCTGGACCCCAGCATTTT. The V and J genes are TRBV24-1 and TRBJ1-5; the D segment cannot be called with confidence. Spanning cysteine to phenylalanine, the CDR3 consists of 13 amino acids. Only the CDR3 region is kept as DNA, spanning 39 bases read in frame from base 1. V lost 4 bases and J lost 10 bases; the stretch between them is 13 bases long. According to the germline V gene, CDR1 reads KGHDR and CDR2 reads SFDVKD.